Listed below are T cell receptor beta chains from one sample, sequenced in a study of Graves' ophthalmopathy and Graves' hyperthyroidism. Via MiXCR, TCRdb re-called the multiplex PCR reads, giving one row per CDR3 protein. The repertoire holds almost 750,000 distinct CDR3 sequences, roughly 40% seen once, with roughly 45% in the top ten. Sequencing was carried out using peripheral blood. The receptors were gathered from an adult man with Graves' ophthalmopathy. Each CDR3 is given with its conserved first and last residue. Each record gives: J gene, V gene, D gene, clone size, CDR3 protein, CDR3 DNA. A D gene is named only where the DNA matches it firmly. Some rows mark clone size as missing; the rest say once, few, many or name a class of expanded clone.

>TRBJ1-2|TRBV10-3|TRBD1|many
CASRQGGGGYTF
TGTGCCAGCAGACAGGGGGGGGGTGGCTACACCTTC
>TRBJ1-1|TRBV10-3|TRBD1|few
CAISPQGQGLWGF
TGTGCCATCAGTCCTCAAGGACAGGGTTTATGGGGCTTT
>TRBJ1-4|TRBV2|.|many
CATTRAGQEKLFF
TGTGCCACCACCCGGGCAGGCCAAGAAAAACTGTTTTTT
>TRBJ2-7|TRBV4-3|TRBD2|few
CASSQETSGGYEQYF
TGCGCCAGCAGCCAAGAAACTAGCGGGGGCTACGAGCAGTACTTC
>TRBJ1-2|TRBV29-1|.|many
CSVDGYGYTF
TGCAGCGTTGATGGCTATGGCTACACCTTC
>TRBJ1-1|TRBV5-4|.|few
CASSLSQGSTEAFF
TGTGCCAGCAGCCTATCACAGGGATCCACTGAAGCTTTCTTT
>TRBJ2-7|TRBV7-9|.|.
CASSLDMGQYF
TGTGCCAGCAGCTTAGATATGGGGCAGTACTTC
>TRBJ1-1|TRBV5-8|TRBD1|.
CASSRHRGDSTEAFF
TGTGCCAGCAGCCGACACAGGGGAGATAGCACTGAAGCTTTCTTT
>TRBJ2-3|TRBV6-2/TRBV6-3|.|.
CASSYTLTGSTDTQYF
TGTGCCAGCAGTTACACCCTTACCGGGAGCACAGATACGCAGTATTTT
>TRBJ2-2|TRBV20-1|TRBD2|.
CSAPVGGGGELFF
TGCAGTGCTCCCGTCGGGGGGGGCGGGGAGCTGTTTTTT
>TRBJ1-1|TRBV6-1|TRBD1|.
CASSNTGGVTEAFF
TGTGCCAGCAGTAATACAGGGGGCGTCACTGAAGCTTTCTTT
>TRBJ2-5|TRBV15|.|.
CATSRDNRAQYF
TGTGCCACCAGCAGAGATAACAGGGCCCAGTACTTC
>TRBJ2-5|TRBV20-1|TRBD1|.
CSAQTGGYYETQYF
TGCAGTGCACAAACAGGGGGCTATTACGAGACCCAGTACTTC
>TRBJ1-3|TRBV5-6|.|.
CASSFRGPRSGNTIYF
TGTGCCAGCAGCTTCCGGGGGCCCCGCTCTGGAAACACCATATATTTT
>TRBJ1-2|TRBV7-9|.|many
CASSPNGQLLAYGYTF
TGTGCCAGCAGCCCTAATGGACAGCTATTAGCCTATGGCTACACCTTC